Below are 21 T cell receptor beta chains sequenced from a single sample in a study of metastatic and nonmetastatic thyroid tumors. TCRdb reprocessed the PCR reads using MiXCR. This sample carries about 48,000 clones, roughly a fifth of them seen once, and the ten largest clones take about 4%. All patients reached thyroid surgery having received no treatment beforehand. The sequenced sample was blood. The receptors originated from a male donor with papillary thyroid cancer or a benign thyroid nodule (not recorded which). Some clones in this sample may be carry-over from other donors' samples.

This clone occurred many times. The V call is TRBV18, the J call TRBJ2-7; D is uncertain. V shed 1 base and J shed 5 bases, with 9 bases lying between them. Per the germline V gene, CDR1 is KGHSH and CDR2 is LQKENI. The CDR3 spans 13 residues. The CDR3 reads CASSPQGGHEQYF. CDR3 DNA: TGTGCCAGCTCACCACAGGGTGGACACGAGCAGTACTTC.

The V gene is TRBV11-2, the J gene TRBJ1-2; D remains unclear. V lost 8 bases to trimming and J lost 7 bases, with 17 bases between them. Germline V gene sequence: CDR1 SGHAT, CDR2 FQNNGV. The CDR3 length is 13 residues. CDR3 nucleotide sequence: TGTGCCAGCTGCCGCCCGGGGTGGGGTGGCTACACCTTC. Its translation: CASCRPGWGGYTF.

The sample holds many counts of this clone. This chain joins TRBV5-6 and TRBJ2-3; TRBD1 agrees at 7 bases. V lost 4 bases to trimming and J lost 8 bases; unmatched junction nucleotides: 7. From germline, CDR1 is SGHDT and CDR2 YYEEEE. This CDR3 contains 13 residues. CDR3 DNA sequence: TGTGCCAGCAGCCCTGTTCGACAGGGTACGCAGTATTTT. Encoded protein: CASSPVRQGTQYF.

In its sample, this clone was seen many times. CDR3 sequence: CASSWLQGSSYEQYF. The CDR3 DNA is TGTGCCAGCAGTTGGCTACAGGGAAGCTCCTACGAGCAGTACTTC. The chain uses TRBV6-1 and TRBJ2-7; D might be TRBD1 (6 bases). This CDR3 spans 15 amino acids. V shed 5 bases and J shed 0 bases, with 14 bases lying between them. The germline V gene has CDR1 MNHNS and CDR2 SASEGT.

This clone was recorded at least ten times. A read error may be the cause here, since a much bigger clone is one base away. The rearrangement uses TRBV6-5 and TRBJ2-3; TRBD1 matches 12 bases. CDR1 and CDR2 from the germline V gene are MNHEY and SVGAGI. Germline trimming cut 7 bases from V and 9 bases from J; bases unmatched to any gene: 14. This CDR3 has 16 residues. CDR3 DNA sequence: TGTGCCAGCAAACGAGGGGGACAGGGGGCGGGAGACACGCAGTATTTT. Translated: CASKRGGQGAGDTQYF.

This clone was seen repeatedly, ten times or more. The rearrangement links TRBV7-9 to TRBJ1-4, with D unclear. The CDR3 is 11 amino acids. The germline V gene encodes CDR1 SEHNR and CDR2 FQNEAQ (reference sequence). Between the trimmed V and J ends, which lost 4 bases and 16 bases, there was a span of 13 bases. CDR3 bases: TGTGCCAGCAGCTCCCAAGGACGGACGTTTTTT. This sequence encodes CASSSQGRTFF. The variable domain in full, completed from reference TRBV7-9 and TRBJ1-4, reads DTGVSQNPRHKITKRGQNVTFRCDPISEHNRLYWYRQTLGQGPEFLTYFQNEAQLEKSRLLSDRFSAERPKGSFSTLEIQRTEQGDSAMYLCASSSQGRTFFGSGTQLSVL.

This clone was found many times. J is TRBJ1-3 and V is TRBV9, with no clear D. Germline V gene lookup returns CDR1 SGDLS and CDR2 YYNGEE. This CDR3 region has 16 residues. V lost 0 bases, J lost 2 bases, and 12 bases lay in between. The CDR3 sequence is CASSVDLSRAGNTIYF. CDR3 nucleotides: TGTGCCAGCAGCGTAGACCTTAGCCGCGCTGGAAACACCATATATTTT.

The table lists this clone with many counts. The chain recombines TRBV29-1 with TRBJ2-1, with D perhaps matching TRBD1 (5 bases). This CDR3 has 10 residues. Trimming stripped 2 bases from V and 9 bases from J, with 5 bases between. The germline CDR1 and CDR2 sequences are SQVTM and ANQGSEA. The CDR3 region is CSVERGEQFF. The CDR3 nucleotides are TGCAGCGTTGAAAGGGGTGAGCAGTTCTTC.

CDR3 region: CSARAGGELSSNQPQHF. Written as DNA, the CDR3 is TGCAGTGCTAGGGCGGGAGGGGAACTTTCTAGCAATCAGCCCCAGCATTTT. The chain uses TRBV20-1 and TRBJ1-5; D perhaps matches TRBD1 (5 bases). V dropped 3 bases and J dropped 0 bases, with 18 bases sitting between them. Germline values: CDR1 DFQATT, CDR2 SNEGSKA (reference sequence). The CDR3 runs to 17 residues.

The chain carries TRBV5-4 and TRBJ2-2; D not resolved. The germline CDR1 and CDR2 sequences are SGHNT and YYREEE (reference sequence). The germline V and J ends were trimmed by 6 bases and 0 bases, with 12 bases remaining between them. The CDR3 covers 15 residues. CDR3 coding DNA: TGTGCCAGCACCCAGAGCCCATCGAACACCGGGGAGCTGTTTTTT. The encoded protein is CASTQSPSNTGELFF. The whole variable domain, remainder taken from reference TRBV5-4 and TRBJ2-2, is ETGVTQSPTHLIKTRGQQVTLRCSSQSGHNTVSWYQQALGQGPQFIFQYYREEENGRGNFPPRFSGLQFPNYSSELNVNALELDDSALYLCASTQSPSNTGELFFGEGSRLTVL.

This clone was found many times. The chain links TRBV6-1 to TRBJ1-1, with 9 bases that match TRBD1. The CDR3 is 12 residues long. V lost 7 bases to trimming and J lost 8 bases; unmatched junction nucleotides: 5. The germline V gene encodes CDR1 MNHNS and CDR2 SASEGT. CDR3 region: CASNSGTGEAFF. The CDR3 nucleotides read TGTGCCAGCAATTCTGGGACAGGGGAAGCTTTCTTT.

This clone was observed at least ten times. Different DNA sequences within this sample yield the same CDR3. The chain carries TRBV5-6 and TRBJ2-1, with a weak D call TRBD2 (7 bases). From germline, CDR1 is SGHDT and CDR2 YYEEEE. Trimming removed 4 bases at V and 5 bases at J, with 19 bases between. The CDR3 length is 16 residues. The CDR3 is CASSPGGDSPNNEQFF. In nucleotides, the CDR3 is TGTGCCAGCAGCCCGGGGGGCGACTCCCCTAACAATGAGCAGTTCTTC.

Ten or more counts support this clone. This specimen includes other DNA sequences encoding the same CDR3. The genes are TRBV29-1 and TRBJ1-5, with a weak D call TRBD1 (5 bases). CDR1 is SQVTM and CDR2 is ANQGSEA in the germline V gene. The CDR3 is 13 amino acids. Trimming cost V 4 bases and J 2 bases, with 9 bases left between them. CDR3 sequence: CSVGVGGNQPQHF. The CDR3 DNA reads as TGCAGCGTTGGTGTGGGGGGCAATCAGCCCCAGCATTTT.

In this sample, this clone turned up many times. The CDR3 DNA is TGTGCCAGCAGCTTAATATCGGCGGCCAGCCAAGAGACCCAGTACTTC. It is translated as CASSLISAASQETQYF. The chain joins TRBV7-9 to TRBJ2-5; D is unclear. CDR1 SEHNR and CDR2 FQNEAQ come from the germline V gene (reference sequence). This CDR3 is 16 amino acids long. With 2 bases removed from V and 1 base from J, the gap between germline ends came to 14 bases.

Comments on this clone: This sequence may be a read error, since a much larger clone differs from it by one base. This sample also contains other DNA sequences that code for the same CDR3. This rearrangement joins TRBV5-4 to TRBJ2-5, with D tentatively TRBD2 (7 bases). The CDR3 sequence is 18 residues long. Germline assignment: CDR1 SGHNT and CDR2 YYREEE (reference sequence). V lost 6 bases, J lost 3 bases, and 27 bases lay in between. The CDR3 here is CASTSWGGSGGGKETQYF. Written as DNA, the CDR3 is TGTGCCAGCACCTCTTGGGGGGGCAGCGGTGGAGGGAAAGAGACCCAGTACTTC.

The genes are TRBV5-1 and TRBJ1-2, with TRBD1 matching over 9 bases. CDR3 size: 14 residues. The trim removed 4 bases at V and 8 bases at J, leaving 9 bases unmatched. In germline, CDR1 is SGHRS, CDR2 YFSETQ. The CDR3: CASSPRTGARGYTF. Here the CDR3 DNA reads TGCGCCAGCAGCCCCCGGACAGGGGCGCGCGGCTACACCTTC.

This clone showed up many times. A read error may explain this, as a much larger clone is one base away. The chain recombines TRBV10-2 with TRBJ1-1; 9 nucleotides align to TRBD1. This CDR3 spans 13 amino acids. J gave up 7 bases and V 6 bases, and 6 bases lay outside the gene matches. CDR1 is WSHSY and CDR2 is SAAADI in the germline V gene. CDR3 loop: CASRGTGYDEAFF. The CDR3 DNA is TGCGCCAGCAGGGGGACAGGGTATGATGAAGCTTTCTTT.

This clone has a count of ten or more. The chain is built from TRBV11-2 and TRBJ1-5; 7 bases fit TRBD1. The CDR3 sequence is 14 residues long. The germline V gene has CDR1 SGHAT and CDR2 FQNNGV. V lost 5 bases and J lost 0; bases outside the gene matches: 1. In DNA form, the CDR3 reads TGTGCCAGCAGCGAGGGGGCTAGCAATCAGCCCCAGCATTTT. Translation gives CASSEGASNQPQHF.

J is TRBJ2-2 and V is TRBV7-6, with 14 bases fitting TRBD2. The germline V gene encodes CDR1 SGHVS and CDR2 FNYEAQ. With V trimmed by 3 bases and J by 7 bases, 16 bases remained unmatched. CDR3 size: 20 residues. This chain's CDR3 is CASSFQTAPGLAGAGGELFF. CDR3 bases: TGTGCCAGCAGCTTCCAGACGGCCCCGGGACTAGCGGGAGCCGGCGGGGAGCTGTTTTTT.

This clone turned up a few times. The J gene is TRBJ2-7, the V gene TRBV6-1; TRBD2 aligns across 9 bases. This CDR3 is 13 amino acids long. Germline lookup yields CDR1 MNHNS and CDR2 SASEGT. Trimming cost V 6 bases and J 3 bases; bases outside gene matches: 3. CDR3 amino acids: CASRLAGNYEQYV. The CDR3 DNA is TGTGCCAGCAGGCTAGCGGGAAACTACGAGCAGTACGTC.

This clone occurred many times. This may stem from a read error, because a much larger clone lies one nucleotide away. At the DNA level, this CDR3 is encoded by other sequences in the same sample as well. This chain joins TRBV19 and TRBJ2-7, with 9 bases lining up with TRBD1. CDR3 size: 15 residues. Looked up from germline, CDR1 is LNHDA and CDR2 is SQIVND (reference sequence). The V and J ends lost 3 bases and 5 bases, in that order; junction bases with no gene match: 8. CDR3 in amino acids: CASSITGTGFHEQYF. Here the CDR3 DNA reads TGTGCCAGTAGTATTACCGGGACAGGGTTCCACGAGCAGTACTTC.